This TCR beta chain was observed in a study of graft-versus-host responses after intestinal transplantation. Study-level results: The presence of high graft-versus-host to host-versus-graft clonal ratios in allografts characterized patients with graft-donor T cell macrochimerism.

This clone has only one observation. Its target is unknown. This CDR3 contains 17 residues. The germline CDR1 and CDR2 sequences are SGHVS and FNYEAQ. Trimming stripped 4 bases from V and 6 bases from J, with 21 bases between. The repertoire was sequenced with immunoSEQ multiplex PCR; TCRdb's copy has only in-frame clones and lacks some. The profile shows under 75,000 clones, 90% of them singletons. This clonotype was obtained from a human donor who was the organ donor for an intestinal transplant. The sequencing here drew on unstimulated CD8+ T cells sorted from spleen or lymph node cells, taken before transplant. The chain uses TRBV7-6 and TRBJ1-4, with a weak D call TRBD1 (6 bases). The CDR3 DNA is TGTGCCAGCAGCTCGACAGGTCCTACAGGGCTCGATGAAAAACTGTTTTTT. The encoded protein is CASSSTGPTGLDEKLFF. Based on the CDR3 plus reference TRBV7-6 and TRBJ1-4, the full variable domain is GAGVSQSPRYKVTKRGQDVALRCDPISGHVSLYWYRQALGQGPEFLTYFNYEAQQDKSGLPNDRFSAERPEGSISTLTIQRTEQRDSAMYRCASSSTGPTGLDEKLFFGSGTQLSVL.